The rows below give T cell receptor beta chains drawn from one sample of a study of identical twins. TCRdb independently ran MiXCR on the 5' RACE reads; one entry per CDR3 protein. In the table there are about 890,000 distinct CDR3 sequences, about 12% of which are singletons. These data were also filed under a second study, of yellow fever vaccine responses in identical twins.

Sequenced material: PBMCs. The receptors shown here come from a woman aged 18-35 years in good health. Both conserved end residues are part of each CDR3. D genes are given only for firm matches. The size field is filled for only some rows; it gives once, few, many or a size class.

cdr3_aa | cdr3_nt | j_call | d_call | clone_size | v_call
CASSGSGSWADTQYF | TGTGCCAGCAGTGGTAGCGGGAGCTGGGCAGATACGCAGTATTTT | TRBJ2-3 | TRBD2 | . | TRBV6-1
CASSNEWTLTGELFF | TGTGCCAGCAGTAACGAATGGACCTTAACCGGGGAGCTGTTTTTT | TRBJ2-2 | . | . | TRBV6-5
CAAAIPSGGITDTQYF | TGCGCCGCAGCCATCCCTAGCGGGGGGATCACAGATACGCAGTATTTT | TRBJ2-3 | TRBD2 | . | TRBV10-2
CSVDRGGSYQETQYF | TGCAGCGTTGATAGGGGGGGGAGTTACCAAGAGACCCAGTACTTC | TRBJ2-5 | . | . | TRBV29-1
CASRSRGELFF | TGTGCCAGCAGATCCCGCGGGGAGCTGTTTTTT | TRBJ2-2 | . | . | TRBV5-5
CASSQDLTVLSGANVLTF | TGTGCCAGCAGCCAAGATTTAACAGTCCTCTCTGGGGCCAACGTCCTGACTTTC | TRBJ2-6 | . | few | TRBV3-1
CAISLRGLAGGFYNEQFF | TGTGCCATCAGTTTAAGGGGCCTAGCGGGGGGGTTCTACAATGAGCAGTTCTTC | TRBJ2-1 | TRBD2 | . | TRBV12-3/TRBV12-4
CAISESLSDPLGEAFF | TGTGCCATCAGTGAGTCACTGTCGGACCCCTTGGGTGAAGCTTTCTTT | TRBJ1-1 | . | . | TRBV10-3
CSATGTGPYEQYF | TGCAGTGCTACCGGGACAGGACCCTACGAGCAGTACTTC | TRBJ2-7 | TRBD1 | . | TRBV20-1
CASSIDSVSYNEQFF | TGTGCCAGCAGTATCGACTCAGTTTCCTACAATGAGCAGTTCTTC | TRBJ2-1 | . | few | TRBV25-1
CASSSRGASSYNEQFF | TGTGCCAGCAGTTCCCGGGGAGCGAGCTCCTACAATGAGCAGTTCTTC | TRBJ2-1 | . | . | TRBV6-5